This is a list of T cell receptor beta chains from one sample in a study of CD8 T cells in Susac syndrome. TCRdb re-called the immunoSEQ multiplex PCR reads with MiXCR, one entry per CDR3 protein. The sample has 69,000 or so distinct CDR3 sequences; about 94% are singletons. Sequencing was performed on CD8+ T cells from PBMCs. These receptors came from a human donor with multiple sclerosis. The CDR3 runs from the conserved cysteine through the conserved F or W. Fields, in order: J gene, clone size, V gene, D gene, CDR3 protein, CDR3 DNA. A D gene is named only where the DNA matches it firmly. Only part of the rows carry a size: once, few, many, or a class if the clone is expanded.

TRBJ1-6 - TRBV4-1 - CASSQTGVGDSPLHF TGCGCCAGCAGCCAAACAGGAGTCGGGGATTCACCCCTCCACTTT
TRBJ2-7 - TRBV27 - CASSLTGIHEQYF TGTGCCAGCAGTTTAACAGGGATCCACGAGCAGTACTTC
TRBJ2-1 - TRBV29-1 TRBD2 CSVEKREASYNEQFF TGCAGCGTTGAAAAGCGGGAGGCCTCCTACAATGAGCAGTTCTTC
TRBJ2-7 - TRBV13 - CASSLGTASSYEQYF TGTGCCAGCAGCTTAGGGACAGCAAGCTCCTACGAGCAGTACTTC
TRBJ2-1 - TRBV29-1 - CSVERQGSYNEQFF TGCAGCGTTGAAAGGCAGGGGTCCTACAATGAGCAGTTCTTC
TRBJ2-7 - TRBV28 - CASRPQGLYEQYF TGTGCCAGCAGACCCCAGGGGCTATACGAGCAGTACTTC
TRBJ1-1 - TRBV13 - CASSPESGQGNTEAFF TGTGCCAGCAGCCCTGAATCGGGACAAGGAAACACTGAAGCTTTCTTT
TRBJ2-2 once TRBV12-3/TRBV12-4 - CASIPKLGGTGELFF TGTGCCAGCATCCCGAAATTGGGGGGTACCGGGGAGCTGTTTTTT
TRBJ1-2 - TRBV7-9 - CASSSPGPAGYTF TGTGCCAGCAGCTCCCCGGGACCTGCGGGGTACACCTTC
TRBJ2-7 - TRBV27 - CASSLSGQGIDEQYF TGTGCCAGCAGTTTATCGGGGCAGGGGATCGACGAGCAGTACTTC
TRBJ2-1 - TRBV25-1 TRBD1 CASSTPRDRAYNEQFF TGTGCCAGCAGTACCCCCCGGGACAGGGCCTACAATGAGCAGTTCTTC
TRBJ2-1 - TRBV7-9 TRBD2 CASSAGLAGNHEQFF TGTGCCAGCAGCGCCGGACTAGCGGGGAACCATGAGCAGTTCTTC